One sample yielded the 4 T cell receptor beta chains listed below, sequenced in a study of T-cell memory formation after mild COVID-19. MiXCR, applied by TCRdb to the 5' RACE reads, yields one record per CDR3 protein. The sample contains over 10,000 distinct CDR3 sequences, around 11% of which appear only once. The sample taken for sequencing was PBMCs or a T cell subset sorted from them (not recorded which). The receptors originated from an adult woman who had mild COVID-19 (a few samples of this study predate the infection). Cell type and time point are not known.

This clonotype was detected ten times or more. CDR3 sequence reads: CASSLALLRTSLNTGELFF. CDR3 sequence (DNA): TGTGCCAGCAGCTTAGCGCTTCTCCGGACTAGCTTGAACACCGGGGAGCTGTTTTTT. The chain links TRBV7-8 to TRBJ2-2, with TRBD2 identical over 8 bases. The CDR3 extends over 19 amino acids. The V gene end was trimmed by 0 bases and the J gene end by 1 base; junction bases not matched to a gene: 10. CDR1 and CDR2 (germline): SGHVS, FQNEAQ.

The gene calls are TRBV6-5 and TRBJ1-1, with TRBD1 identical over 7 bases. This CDR3 is 14 amino acids long. The germline gives CDR1 MNHEY, CDR2 SVGAGI. J was trimmed by 5 bases and V by 2 bases; bases with no gene match: 5. The CDR3 spells CASSYDRVVTEAFF. DNA of the CDR3: TGTGCCAGCAGTTACGACAGGGTGGTAACTGAAGCTTTCTTT.

This chain connects TRBV7-8 to TRBJ1-2, with 8 bases fitting TRBD1. V lost 2 bases to trimming and J lost 4 bases; unmatched junction nucleotides: 6. CDR3 size: 15 residues. Germline V gene data show CDR1 as SGHVS and CDR2 as FQNEAQ. In DNA form, the CDR3 reads TGTGCCAGCAGCTTATTGGAGGGACAGGCCTATGGCTACACCTTC. Translated: CASSLLEGQAYGYTF.

This clonotype was detected many times. The chain joins TRBV20-1 to TRBJ2-7; 9 bases fit TRBD2. The CDR3 is made up of 15 amino acids. Germline V gene lookup returns CDR1 DFQATT and CDR2 SNEGSKA (reference sequence). Trimming took 3 bases from V and 0 from J; bases not matched to a gene: 6. The CDR3 DNA reads as TGCAGTGCTAGCAATAGCGGGGGAAGCTCCTACGAGCAGTACTTC. Protein sequence: CSASNSGGSSYEQYF.